A single T cell receptor (beta chain) is shown here with its context. The antigen remains undetermined. The sample belongs to a study of CD8 T cells in ankylosing spondylitis. Whole-study results and caveats: For ankylosing spondylitis blood, a TCR beta motif of about eight highly homologous variants appeared characteristic. Reportedly, matched ankylosing spondylitis synovial fluid was significantly enriched for disease-linked clones.

Each CDR3 protein is one row after TCRdb ran MiXCR on the 5' RACE reads. Of 300,000 to 400,000 distinct CDR3 sequences listed, 20% to 25% are singletons. CDR3 length: 14 amino acids. V was cut by 6 bases and J by 6 bases, with 18 bases left in between. The rearrangement uses TRBV12-3 or TRBV12-4 and TRBJ2-7; TRBD2 might be the D (7 bases). The sequence was collected from a male donor with ankylosing spondylitis or in good health (not recorded which). The specimen was blood, either unsorted or a sorted T cell fraction (not recorded which). CDR3 sequence: CASSPGAGASEQYF. In nucleotides, the CDR3 is TGTGCCAGCAGCCCCGGCGCGGGGGCGTCCGAGCAGTACTTC.